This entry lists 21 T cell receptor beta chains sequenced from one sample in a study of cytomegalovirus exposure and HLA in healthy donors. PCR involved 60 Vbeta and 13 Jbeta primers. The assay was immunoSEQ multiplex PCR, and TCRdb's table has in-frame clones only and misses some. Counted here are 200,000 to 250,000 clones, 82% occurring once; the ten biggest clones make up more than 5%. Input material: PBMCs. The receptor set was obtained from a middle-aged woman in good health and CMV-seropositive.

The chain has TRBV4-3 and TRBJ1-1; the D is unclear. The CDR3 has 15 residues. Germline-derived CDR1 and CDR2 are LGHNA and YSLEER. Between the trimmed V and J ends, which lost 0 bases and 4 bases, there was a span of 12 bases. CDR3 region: CASSQDTGPGTEAFF. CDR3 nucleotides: TGCGCCAGCAGCCAAGATACCGGTCCGGGCACTGAAGCTTTCTTT.

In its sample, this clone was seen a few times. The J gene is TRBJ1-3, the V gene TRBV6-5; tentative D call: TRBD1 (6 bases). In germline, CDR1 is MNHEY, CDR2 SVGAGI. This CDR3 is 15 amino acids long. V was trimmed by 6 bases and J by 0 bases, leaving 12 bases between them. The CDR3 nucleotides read TGTGCCAGCAGCCAAGACAGGCTCTCTGGAAACACCATATATTTT. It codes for CASSQDRLSGNTIYF.

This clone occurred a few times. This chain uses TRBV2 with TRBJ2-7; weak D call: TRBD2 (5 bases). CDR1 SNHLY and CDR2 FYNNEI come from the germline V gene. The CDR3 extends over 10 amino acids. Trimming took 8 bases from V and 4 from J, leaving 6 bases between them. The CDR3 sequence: CASRRYEQYF. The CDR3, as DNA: TGTGCCAGCCGGAGGTACGAGCAGTACTTC. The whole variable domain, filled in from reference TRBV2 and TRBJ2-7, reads EPEVTQTPSHQVTQMGQEVILRCVPISNHLYFYWYRQILGQKVEFLVSFYNNEISEKSEIFDDQFSVERPDGSNFTLKIRSTKLEDSAMYFCASRRYEQYFGPGTRLTVT.

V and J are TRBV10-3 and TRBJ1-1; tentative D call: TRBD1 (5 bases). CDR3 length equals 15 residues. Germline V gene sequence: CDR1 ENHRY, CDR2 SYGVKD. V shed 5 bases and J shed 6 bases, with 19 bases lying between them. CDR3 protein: CAISMGRRGNPEAFF. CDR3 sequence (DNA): TGTGCCATCAGTATGGGGCGGCGGGGAAACCCTGAAGCTTTCTTT.

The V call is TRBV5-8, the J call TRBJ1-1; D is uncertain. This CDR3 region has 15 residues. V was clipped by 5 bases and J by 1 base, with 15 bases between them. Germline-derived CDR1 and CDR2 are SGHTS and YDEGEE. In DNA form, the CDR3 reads TGTGCCAGCAGTGTAGTTGGGAGGGCGAACACTGAAGCTTTCTTT. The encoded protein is CASSVVGRANTEAFF.

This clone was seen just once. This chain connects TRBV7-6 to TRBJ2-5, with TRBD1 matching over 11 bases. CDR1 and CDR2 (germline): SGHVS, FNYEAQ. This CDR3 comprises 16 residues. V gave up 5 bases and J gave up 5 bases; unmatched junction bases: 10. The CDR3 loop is CASSPPWTGGGETQYF. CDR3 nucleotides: TGTGCCAGCAGCCCGCCCTGGACAGGGGGCGGGGAGACCCAGTACTTC. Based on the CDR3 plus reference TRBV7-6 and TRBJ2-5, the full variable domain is GAGVSQSPRYKVTKRGQDVALRCDPISGHVSLYWYRQALGQGPEFLTYFNYEAQQDKSGLPNDRFSAERPEGSISTLTIQRTEQRDSAMYRCASSPPWTGGGETQYFGPGTRLLVL.

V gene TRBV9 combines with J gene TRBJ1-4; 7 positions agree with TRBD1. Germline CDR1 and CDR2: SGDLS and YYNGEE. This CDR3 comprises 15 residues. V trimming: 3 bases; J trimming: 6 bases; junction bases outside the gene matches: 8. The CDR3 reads CASSAGGQIYEKLFF. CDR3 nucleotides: TGTGCCAGCAGCGCTGGGGGACAGATCTATGAAAAACTGTTTTTT. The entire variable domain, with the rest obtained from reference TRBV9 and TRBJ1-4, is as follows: DSGVTQTPKHLITATGQRVTLRCSPRSGDLSVYWYQQSLDQGLQFLIQYYNGEERAKGNILERFSAQQFPDLHSELNLSSLELGDSALYFCASSAGGQIYEKLFFGSGTQLSVL.

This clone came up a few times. In DNA form, the CDR3 reads TGTGCCAGCAGCCAAACTAGCGGAGAAAAAGAGACCCAGTACTTC. Translation: CASSQTSGEKETQYF. V usage is TRBV4-2 and J usage is TRBJ2-5, with 8 positions matching TRBD2. Germline lookup yields CDR1 LGHNA and CDR2 YNFKEQ. V lost 2 bases and J lost 3; bases outside the gene matches: 5. The CDR3 contains 15 residues.

The DNA of the CDR3 is TGTGCCAGCAGTCCTGACAGGGCCTATGGCTACACCTTC. Protein sequence: CASSPDRAYGYTF. This rearrangement joins TRBV27 to TRBJ1-2, with 7 nucleotides matching TRBD1. The trim removed 5 bases at V and 4 bases at J, leaving 4 bases unmatched. The CDR3 extends over 13 amino acids. Germline assignment: CDR1 MNHEY and CDR2 SMNVEV (reference sequence).

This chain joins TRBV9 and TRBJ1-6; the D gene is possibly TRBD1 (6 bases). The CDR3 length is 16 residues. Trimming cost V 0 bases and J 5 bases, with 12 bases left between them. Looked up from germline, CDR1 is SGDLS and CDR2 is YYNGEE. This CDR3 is CASSVGSDRHNSPLHF. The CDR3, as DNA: TGTGCCAGCAGCGTAGGAAGTGACAGGCATAATTCACCCCTCCACTTT.

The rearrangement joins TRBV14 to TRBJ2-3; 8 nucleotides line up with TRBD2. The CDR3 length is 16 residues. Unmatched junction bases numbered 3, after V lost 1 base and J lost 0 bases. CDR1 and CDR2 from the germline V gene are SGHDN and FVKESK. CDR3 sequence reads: CASSQVSGGSTDTQYF. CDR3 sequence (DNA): TGTGCCAGCAGCCAAGTCAGCGGGGGAAGCACAGATACGCAGTATTTT.

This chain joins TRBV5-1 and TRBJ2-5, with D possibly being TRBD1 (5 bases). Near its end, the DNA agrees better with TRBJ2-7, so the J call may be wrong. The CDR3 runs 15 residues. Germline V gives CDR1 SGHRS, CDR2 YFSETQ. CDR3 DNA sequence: TGCGCCAGCAGCTTGCGGCCTGACAGAATCTACGAGCAGTACTTC. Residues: CASSLRPDRIYEQYF.

The CDR3 nucleotides read TGTGCCAGCAGCGGGCAGGGGGCAGGCACCGGGGAGCTGTTTTTT. Its translation: CASSGQGAGTGELFF. J is TRBJ2-2 and V is TRBV9; 8 bases are shared with TRBD1. Germline CDR1 is SGDLS and CDR2 is YYNGEE. Trimming removed 3 bases from V and 4 bases from J; junction bases left unmatched: 5. This CDR3 has 15 amino acids.

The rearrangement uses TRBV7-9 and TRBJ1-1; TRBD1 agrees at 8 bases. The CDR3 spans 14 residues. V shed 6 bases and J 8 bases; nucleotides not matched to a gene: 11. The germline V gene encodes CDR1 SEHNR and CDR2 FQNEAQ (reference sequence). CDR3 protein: CASRRDGTGREAFF. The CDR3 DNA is TGTGCCAGCAGGCGAGATGGGACAGGACGAGAAGCTTTCTTT.

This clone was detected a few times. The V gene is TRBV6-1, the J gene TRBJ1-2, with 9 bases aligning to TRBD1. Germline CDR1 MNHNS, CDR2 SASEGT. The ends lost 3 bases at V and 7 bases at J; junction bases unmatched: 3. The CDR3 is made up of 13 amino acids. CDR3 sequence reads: CASSEQTGGGYTF. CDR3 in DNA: TGTGCCAGCAGTGAGCAGACAGGGGGTGGCTACACCTTC.

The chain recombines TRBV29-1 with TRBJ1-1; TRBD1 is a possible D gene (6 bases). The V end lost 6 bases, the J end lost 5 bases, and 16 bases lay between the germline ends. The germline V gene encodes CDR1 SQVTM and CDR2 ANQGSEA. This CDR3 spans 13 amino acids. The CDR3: CSVAVTQGTEAFF. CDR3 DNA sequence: TGCAGCGTCGCGGTTACTCAGGGGACTGAAGCTTTCTTT. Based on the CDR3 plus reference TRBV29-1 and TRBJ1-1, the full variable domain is SAVISQKPSRDICQRGTSLTIQCQVDSQVTMMFWYRQQPGQSLTLIATANQGSEATYESGFVIDKFPISRPNLTFSTLTVSNMSPEDSSIYLCSVAVTQGTEAFFGQGTRLTVV.

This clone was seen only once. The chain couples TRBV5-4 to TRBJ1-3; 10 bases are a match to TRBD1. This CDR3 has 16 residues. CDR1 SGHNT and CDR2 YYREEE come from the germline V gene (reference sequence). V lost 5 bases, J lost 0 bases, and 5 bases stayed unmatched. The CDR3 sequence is CASSQGQGYSGNTIYF. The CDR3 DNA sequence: TGTGCCAGCAGTCAGGGACAGGGGTACTCTGGAAACACCATATATTTT.

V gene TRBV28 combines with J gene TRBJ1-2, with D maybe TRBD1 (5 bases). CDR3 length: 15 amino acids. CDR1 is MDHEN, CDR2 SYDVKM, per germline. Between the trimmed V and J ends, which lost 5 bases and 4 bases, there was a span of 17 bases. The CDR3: CASSATGTRLYGYTF. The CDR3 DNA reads TGTGCCAGCAGTGCTACAGGAACCCGACTCTATGGCTACACCTTC.

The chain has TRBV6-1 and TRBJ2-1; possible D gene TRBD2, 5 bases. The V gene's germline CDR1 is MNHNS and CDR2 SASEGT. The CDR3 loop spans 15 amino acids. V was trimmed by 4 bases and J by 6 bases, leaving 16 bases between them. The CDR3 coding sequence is TGTGCCAGCAGTGGCGTCGGCCTAGCTAGCAATGAGCAGTTCTTC. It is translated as CASSGVGLASNEQFF.

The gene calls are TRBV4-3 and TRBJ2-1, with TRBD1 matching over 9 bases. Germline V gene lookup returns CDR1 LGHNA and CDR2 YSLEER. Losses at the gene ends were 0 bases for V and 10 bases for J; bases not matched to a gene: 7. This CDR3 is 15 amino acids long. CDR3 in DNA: TGCGCCAGCAGCCAAGATGGGACAGGGCGCCCGGAGCAGTTCTTC. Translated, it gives CASSQDGTGRPEQFF.

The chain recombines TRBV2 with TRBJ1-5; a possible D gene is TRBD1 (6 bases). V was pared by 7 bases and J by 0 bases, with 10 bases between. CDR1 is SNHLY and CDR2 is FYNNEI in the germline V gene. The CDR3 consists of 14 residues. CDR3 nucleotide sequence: TGTGCCAGCAACCAGGGGTATAGCAATCAGCCCCAGCATTTT. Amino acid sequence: CASNQGYSNQPQHF.